These 9 T cell receptor beta chains originate from one sample sequenced in a study of cytomegalovirus exposure and HLA in healthy donors. The table came from immunoSEQ multiplex PCR; TCRdb's copy has only in-frame clones and leaves some out. This table holds approximately 220,000 clones, approximately 88% found once. The material sequenced was PBMCs. The origin of the receptors is a young woman in good health and CMV-seropositive.

In the case of this clone: This specimen includes other DNA sequences encoding the same CDR3. The rearrangement uses TRBV5-1 and TRBJ1-1; no clear D gene. Looked up from germline, CDR1 is SGHRS and CDR2 is YFSETQ. CDR3 length equals 11 residues. V was pared by 7 bases and J by 1 base, with 5 bases between. The CDR3 DNA is TGCGCCAGCCGACAGAACACTGAAGCTTTCTTT. Protein product: CASRQNTEAFF.

V is TRBV7-9 and J is TRBJ1-2; 7 bases map to TRBD1. The V and J ends lost 5 bases and 4 bases, in that order; junction bases with no gene match: 10. CDR3 length: 15 residues. Germline V gene sequence: CDR1 SEHNR, CDR2 FQNEAQ (reference sequence). CDR3 in amino acids: CASSNIQGRLYGYTF. The CDR3 coding sequence is TGTGCCAGCAGCAACATACAGGGGAGGCTCTATGGCTACACCTTC.

This rearrangement joins TRBV9 to TRBJ1-4; no clear D gene. Germline CDR1 and CDR2: SGDLS and YYNGEE. Trimming took off 4 bases at V and 14 bases at J, with 15 bases between the two ends. This CDR3 region has 12 residues. The CDR3 DNA follows: TGTGCCAGCAGCTCTCTCGAAGGGCGGCTGTTTTTT. This gives the protein CASSSLEGRLFF.

This chain joins TRBV28 and TRBJ2-7; TRBD2 agrees at 8 bases. The ends lost 10 bases at V and 3 bases at J; junction bases unmatched: 8. Germline V lookup: CDR1 MDHEN, CDR2 SYDVKM. The CDR3 is 13 residues long. The CDR3 region is CATITGTSYEQYF. CDR3 nucleotides: TGTGCCACCATTACCGGGACTAGCTACGAGCAGTACTTC.

Note on this clone: This sample includes further DNA sequences coding for the same CDR3. V and J are TRBV28 and TRBJ2-7, with a possible D match to TRBD2 (6 bases). Trimming took off 2 bases at V and 3 bases at J, with 11 bases between the two ends. Germline values: CDR1 MDHEN, CDR2 SYDVKM. This CDR3 region has 14 residues. The CDR3: CASSLGQGGYEQYF. CDR3 nucleotide sequence: TGTGCCAGCAGTTTAGGCCAGGGAGGCTACGAGCAGTACTTC.

A remark on this clone: This sample also contains other DNA sequences that code for the same CDR3. The rearrangement links TRBV30 to TRBJ1-3; D gene ambiguous. This CDR3 has 12 residues. CDR1 GTSNPN and CDR2 SVGIG come from the germline V gene (reference sequence). V lost 0 bases and J lost 4, with 4 bases in between. The CDR3 nucleotides are TGTGCCTGGAGTGTACTAGGAAACACCATATATTTT. Translating gives CAWSVLGNTIYF.

The chain uses TRBV2 and TRBJ2-1; D is uncertain. CDR1 is SNHLY, CDR2 FYNNEI, per germline. V was cut by 2 bases and J by 9 bases, with 8 bases left in between. This CDR3 is 12 amino acids long. In nucleotides, the CDR3 is TGTGCCAGCAGTGAAAGGGTGGTTGAGCAGTTCTTC. Translating gives CASSERVVEQFF.

CDR3 protein: CASSRTGTGMGTQYF. The CDR3 DNA follows: TGTGCCAGCAGCCGAACCGGGACTGGGATGGGTACGCAGTATTTT. The rearrangement uses TRBV13 and TRBJ2-3; the D gene is possibly TRBD2 (6 bases). V lost 5 bases and J 8 bases, leaving 20 bases between the germline ends. The CDR3 is 15 residues long. Germline-derived CDR1 and CDR2 are PRHDT and FYEKMQ (reference sequence). Combining the CDR3 with reference TRBV13 and TRBJ2-3 gives the whole variable domain AAGVIQSPRHLIKEKRETATLKCYPIPRHDTVYWYQQGPGQDPQFLISFYEKMQSDKGSIPDRFSAQQFSDYHSELNMSSLELGDSALYFCASSRTGTGMGTQYFGPGTRLTVL.

The V and J genes are TRBV4-2 and TRBJ1-2; 7 nucleotides agree with TRBD1. Germline V gives CDR1 LGHNA, CDR2 YNFKEQ. The CDR3 consists of 15 residues. With 0 bases clipped from V and 7 bases from J, the junction kept 8 bases outside the gene matches. As DNA, the CDR3 is TGTGCCAGCAGCCAAGAATATGAGACAGGGACTGGCTACACCTTC. It specifies CASSQEYETGTGYTF.